The present entry profiles one T cell receptor (beta chain) with its context. No antigen is known for it. The junction differs from germline at one of its ends, possibly a read error. This specimen includes other DNA sequences encoding the same CDR3. Each donor's status was that of a healthy bone marrow donor. The PCR had 60 Vbeta and 13 Jbeta primers. The assay was immunoSEQ multiplex PCR, and TCRdb's table has in-frame clones only and misses some. Here the sample spans fewer than 250,000 clones, roughly nine tenths being singletons. This sample was included in a study of cytomegalovirus exposure and HLA in healthy donors. Study findings and constraints: CMV antigen specificity of a few CMV-associated chains was confirmed in vitro.

CDR3 length: 13 residues. Germline CDR1 is MNHEY and CDR2 is SMNVEV (reference sequence). The chain is built from TRBV27 and TRBJ2-7, with a possible D match to TRBD2 (6 bases). This TCR was sampled from a boy between 2 and 10 years old in good health and CMV-seronegative. Sequenced sample: PBMCs. CDR3 DNA: TGCGCCAGCAGTGGGGGGAGTAACTACGAGCAGTACTTC. It specifies CASSGGSNYEQYF.